These 17 T cell receptor beta chains came from one sample sequenced in a study of response to subunit inactivated influenza vaccine. Using its own MiXCR run on the RT-PCR reads, TCRdb lists one record per CDR3 protein. Of roughly 620,000 distinct CDR3 sequences listed, around 11% are singletons. These same data were also listed under a study on T cells expressing NK-cell markers. That investigation notes: As the method of synthesis, 5'RACE template switching with UMIs yielded TCR beta cDNA.

Here the sequenced sample was PBMCs from blood, taken on the day of vaccination. The source of these receptors is a man aged 45-65 years who received an inactivated influenza vaccine.

This clonotype was seen a few times. The gene calls are TRBV28 and TRBJ2-4; perhaps TRBD2 as D (5 bases). Germline loops: CDR1 MDHEN, CDR2 SYDVKM. The CDR3 has 13 residues. With 3 bases removed from V and 10 bases from J, the gap between germline ends came to 13 bases. CDR3 sequence reads: CASSLEAPKIQYF. The CDR3 DNA follows: TGTGCCAGCAGTTTGGAGGCACCGAAAATTCAGTACTTC.

The rearrangement joins TRBV29-1 to TRBJ2-3; perhaps TRBD2 as D (5 bases). Between the trimmed V and J ends, which lost 7 bases and 3 bases, there was a span of 17 bases. The CDR3 spans 14 residues. Germline loops: CDR1 SQVTM, CDR2 ANQGSEA. The CDR3 reads CSAEGAVGTDTQYF. The CDR3 DNA sequence: TGCAGCGCCGAAGGAGCGGTCGGAACAGATACGCAGTATTTT.

The V and J genes are TRBV21-1 and TRBJ2-1; TRBD2, the table's D call, lacks a check against the DNA. TRBV21-1 is tagged as a pseudogene. The CDR3 covers 20 residues. The chain's CDR3 is CASSNRTASGRLSSYNEQFF. CDR3 in DNA: TGTGCCAGCAGCAATAGAACGGCTAGCGGGAGGCTAAGCTCCTACAATGAGCAGTTCTTC.

This clonotype was seen many times. V is TRBV10-2 and J is TRBJ2-7; 8 nucleotides align to TRBD1. Per germline, CDR1 WSHSY and CDR2 SAAADI. The CDR3 spans 14 residues. V gave up 5 bases and J gave up 5 bases; unmatched junction bases: 8. The CDR3 nucleotides are TGCGCCAGCAGTATAACAGGGGGTAGGGACGAGCAGTACTTC. This codes for CASSITGGRDEQYF.

The chain joins TRBV5-1 to TRBJ2-7, with a weak D call TRBD2 (5 bases). The CDR3 extends over 14 amino acids. CDR1 SGHRS and CDR2 YFSETQ come from the germline V gene. The V and J ends lost 2 bases and 0 bases respectively, with 9 bases between them. The CDR3 DNA follows: TGCGCCAGCAGCTTCCCCGGGGACTCCTACGAGCAGTACTTC. Protein sequence: CASSFPGDSYEQYF.

The chain links TRBV7-6 to TRBJ2-3; the match to TRBD2 covers 13 bases. The germline V gene encodes CDR1 SGHVS and CDR2 FNYEAQ. V lost 3 bases and J lost 4; bases outside the gene matches: 7. The CDR3 spans 17 residues. For the CDR3, the DNA is TGTGCCAGCAGCTTTACTAGCGGGGGGGCAATTTCAGATACGCAGTATTTT. It specifies CASSFTSGGAISDTQYF.

This clonotype came up many times. V and J are TRBV4-3 and TRBJ2-1, with D hard to call. Germline V gives CDR1 LGHNA, CDR2 YSLEER. CDR3 size: 11 residues. With 3 bases removed from V and 9 bases from J, the gap between germline ends came to 6 bases. The CDR3 reads CASSQGSEQFF. CDR3 nucleotides: TGCGCCAGCAGCCAGGGGTCTGAGCAGTTCTTC.

This chain joins TRBV5-1 and TRBJ1-1, with 7 bases identical to TRBD1. J gave up 1 base and V 4 bases, and 4 bases lay outside the gene matches. The germline gives CDR1 SGHRS, CDR2 YFSETQ. This CDR3 is 14 amino acids long. The CDR3 loop is CASSRDSQNTEAFF. CDR3 DNA sequence: TGCGCCAGCAGCCGGGACAGCCAGAACACTGAAGCTTTCTTT.

This chain connects TRBV20-1 to TRBJ2-7; 9 nucleotides align to TRBD1. The germline V gene has CDR1 DFQATT and CDR2 SNEGSKA (reference sequence). J lost 5 bases, V lost 4 bases, and 3 bases had no gene match. The CDR3 loop spans 12 amino acids. The CDR3 DNA is TGCAGTGCTACCGGGACAGGGAACGAGCAGTACTTC. Its translation is CSATGTGNEQYF.

This clonotype was seen many times. This sequence joins TRBV11-2 and TRBJ2-1; 7 positions agree with TRBD1. Germline V gene sequence: CDR1 SGHAT, CDR2 FQNNGV. With V trimmed by 4 bases and J by 0 bases, 3 bases remained unmatched. The CDR3 runs 15 residues. CDR3 coding DNA: TGTGCCAGCAGCTCCAGGGGGAGCTCCTACAATGAGCAGTTCTTC. As protein: CASSSRGSSYNEQFF.

The chain has TRBV6-1 and TRBJ1-5; D gene unclear. CDR1 and CDR2 from the germline V gene are MNHNS and SASEGT. V lost 6 bases to trimming and J lost 2 bases, with 11 bases between them. The CDR3 sequence is 14 residues long. DNA for the CDR3: TGTGCCAGCAGCGGCGGGGTTGGCAATCAGCCCCAGCATTTT. Translated: CASSGGVGNQPQHF.

There are a few counts of this clonotype. The chain combines TRBV20-1 with TRBJ1-2; no clear D gene. There are 11 residues in the CDR3. Trimming took off 4 bases at V and 7 bases at J, with 10 bases between the two ends. Germline lookup yields CDR1 DFQATT and CDR2 SNEGSKA (reference sequence). In DNA, the CDR3 is TGCAGTGCTAATTCCGGATCTGGCTACACCTTC. As protein: CSANSGSGYTF.

This rearrangement joins TRBV11-2 to TRBJ1-2; D uncertain. The V and J ends lost 2 bases and 5 bases respectively, with 12 bases between them. The CDR3 contains 14 residues. Germline CDR1 reads SGHAT; CDR2 reads FQNNGV. CDR3 amino acids: CASSLRGGWYGYTF. The CDR3 DNA sequence: TGTGCCAGCAGCTTACGCGGAGGGTGGTATGGCTACACCTTC.

V gene TRBV19 combines with J gene TRBJ2-4; 8 bases map to TRBD2. The CDR3 loop spans 16 amino acids. Germline V gene sequence: CDR1 LNHDA, CDR2 SQIVND (reference sequence). V lost 4 bases, J lost 4 bases, and 9 bases stayed unmatched. The CDR3 sequence: CASSTLGIAGKNIQYF. CDR3 DNA: TGTGCCAGTAGTACCTTGGGAATAGCGGGGAAAAACATTCAGTACTTC.

The J gene is TRBJ2-5, the V gene TRBV2, with 9 bases identical to TRBD1. There are 14 residues in the CDR3. The V segment lost 5 bases and the J segment 4 bases; nucleotides outside the gene matches: 5. CDR1 SNHLY and CDR2 FYNNEI come from the germline V gene. CDR3: CASSNRGLTETQYF. The CDR3 nucleotides are TGTGCCAGCAGTAACAGGGGGCTGACAGAGACCCAGTACTTC.

The chain combines TRBV20-1 with TRBJ1-6; TRBD1 is a possible D gene (5 bases). Trimming shortened V by 2 bases and J by 9 bases, and 11 bases separated the two germline ends. Per germline, CDR1 DFQATT and CDR2 SNEGSKA (reference sequence). The CDR3 extends over 13 amino acids. The CDR3 DNA sequence: TGCAGTGCTAGATCCCTTGGGGGTTCACCCCTCCACTTT. Translating it yields CSARSLGGSPLHF.

This clonotype appeared a few times. The J gene is TRBJ2-3, the V gene TRBV5-1; D possibly uses TRBD1 or TRBD2 (5 bases each). The CDR3 is 15 amino acids. Germline V gene data show CDR1 as SGHRS and CDR2 as YFSETQ. The V gene lost 1 base and the J gene lost 4 bases, with 13 bases spanning the gap. This chain's CDR3 is CASSLPTAGADTQYF. The CDR3 DNA sequence: TGCGCCAGCAGCTTGCCGACAGCCGGGGCAGATACGCAGTATTTT.